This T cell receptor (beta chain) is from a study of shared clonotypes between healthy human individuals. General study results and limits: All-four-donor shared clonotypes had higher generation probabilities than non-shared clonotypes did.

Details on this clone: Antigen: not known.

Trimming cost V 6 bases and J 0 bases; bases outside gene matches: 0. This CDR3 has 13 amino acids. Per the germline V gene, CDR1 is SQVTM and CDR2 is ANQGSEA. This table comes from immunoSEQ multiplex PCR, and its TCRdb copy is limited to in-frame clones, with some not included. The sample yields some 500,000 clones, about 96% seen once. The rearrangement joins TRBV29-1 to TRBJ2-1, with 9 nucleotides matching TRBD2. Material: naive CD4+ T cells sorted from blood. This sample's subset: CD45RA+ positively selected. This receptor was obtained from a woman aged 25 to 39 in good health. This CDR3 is CSVREGSYNEQFF. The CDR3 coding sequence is TGCAGCGTGCGGGAGGGCTCCTACAATGAGCAGTTCTTC.